Listed here are 18 T cell receptor beta chains from one sample, sequenced in a study of T cell responses to AZD1222 COVID-19 vaccine. The data were produced by immunoSEQ multiplex PCR, yet TCRdb's version contains in-frame clones alone and is incomplete. Here the sample spans about 100,000 clones, roughly 87% being singletons. The source was peripheral blood, collected on day 0 of MenACWY control vaccination. These TCRs come from an adult in good health.

The chain links TRBV5-1 to TRBJ1-2; TRBD1 matches at 10 bases. Germline loops: CDR1 SGHRS, CDR2 YFSETQ. This CDR3 comprises 15 residues. V lost 4 bases, J lost 4 bases, and 7 bases stayed unmatched. CDR3 residues: CASSVGQGFGYGYTF. Here the CDR3 DNA reads TGCGCCAGCAGCGTGGGACAGGGGTTTGGCTATGGCTACACCTTC.

The rearrangement links TRBV11-2 to TRBJ1-6; TRBD1 matches at 7 bases. The germline gives CDR1 SGHAT, CDR2 FQNNGV. The CDR3 length is 15 residues. The junction had 10 bases not matched to a gene; V was cut back by 7 bases and J by 7 bases. Here the CDR3 reads CASTRNRGVNSPLHF. In DNA, the CDR3 is TGTGCCAGCACCCGCAACAGGGGAGTAAATTCACCCCTCCACTTT.

This clone came up once. The rearrangement uses TRBV11-3 and TRBJ2-3; TRBD2 agrees at 7 bases. The germline CDR1 and CDR2 sequences are SGHNT and YENEEA. The CDR3 is 16 amino acids. The trim removed 5 bases at V and 0 bases at J, leaving 8 bases unmatched. This CDR3 is CASSTTSAGSTDTQYF. CDR3 in DNA: TGTGCCAGCAGCACAACCTCAGCGGGGAGCACAGATACGCAGTATTTT.

This sequence joins TRBV28 and TRBJ1-3; 8 bases are a match to TRBD1. Germline-derived CDR1 and CDR2 are MDHEN and SYDVKM. After removal of 8 bases from V and 2 bases from J, the junction contained 5 bases not matched to a gene. CDR3 length: 14 amino acids. CDR3 residues: CASRTGGAGNTIYF. CDR3 in DNA: TGTGCCAGCCGCACAGGGGGTGCTGGAAACACCATATATTTT.

The chain is built from TRBV5-4 and TRBJ1-1, with D tentatively TRBD1 (6 bases). The CDR3 covers 14 residues. Germline V CDR1 and CDR2: SGHNT, YYREEE (reference sequence). The V end was cut by 3 bases, the J end by 7 bases, with 16 bases between. The CDR3 reads CASSSQGYYIEAFF. In DNA form, the CDR3 reads TGTGCCAGCAGCTCTCAGGGGTACTATATTGAAGCTTTCTTT.

V is TRBV10-1 and J is TRBJ2-2; 8 nucleotides agree with TRBD1. Germline trimming cut 8 bases from V and 5 bases from J; bases unmatched to any gene: 10. The CDR3 covers 15 residues. The V gene's germline CDR1 is WNHNN and CDR2 SYGVQD (reference sequence). The CDR3 nucleotides are TGCGCCAGCCGACCGACAGGGGCTGGGACCGGGGAGCTGTTTTTT. Amino acids: CASRPTGAGTGELFF.

V and J are TRBV2 and TRBJ2-2; perhaps TRBD2 as D (7 bases). The CDR3 sequence is 15 residues long. V lost 6 bases to trimming and J lost 8 bases, with 19 bases between them. Germline lookup yields CDR1 SNHLY and CDR2 FYNNEI. CDR3 nucleotide sequence: TGTGCCAGCAGCAAGCAAGGGGGGGGAAGAGGGGAGCTGTTTTTT. Residues: CASSKQGGGRGELFF.

This clone was seen once. The chain's CDR3 is CASSPQRVGSPLHF. The CDR3 DNA follows: TGTGCCAGCAGCCCCCAAAGAGTCGGTTCACCCCTCCACTTT. The chain couples TRBV7-2 to TRBJ1-6; D gene ambiguous. There are 14 residues in the CDR3. Germline V lookup: CDR1 SGHTA, CDR2 FQGNSA. Trimming removed 5 bases from V and 9 bases from J, with 14 bases in between.

V gene TRBV19 combines with J gene TRBJ1-1; D ambiguous. The CDR3 runs to 15 residues. Germline-derived CDR1 and CDR2 are LNHDA and SQIVND (reference sequence). Trimming took off 7 bases at V and 1 base at J, with 16 bases between the two ends. The CDR3, as DNA: TGTGCCAGTACGCCAGTTCTGGGGTCGAACACTGAAGCTTTCTTT. Residues: CASTPVLGSNTEAFF.

The V call is TRBV5-6, the J call TRBJ2-7, with 9 positions matching TRBD1. V shed 0 bases and J 5 bases; nucleotides not matched to a gene: 3. Germline V gene lookup returns CDR1 SGHDT and CDR2 YYEEEE. The CDR3 contains 14 residues. The CDR3 spells CASSLGQGGNEQYF. The CDR3 region has the DNA TGTGCCAGCAGCTTGGGACAGGGGGGCAACGAGCAGTACTTC. Combining the CDR3 with reference TRBV5-6 and TRBJ2-7 gives the whole variable domain DAGVTQSPTHLIKTRGQQVTLRCSPKSGHDTVSWYQQALGQGPQFIFQYYEEEERQRGNFPDRFSGHQFPNYSSELNVNALLLGDSALYLCASSLGQGGNEQYFGPGTRLTVT.

The chain uses TRBV27 and TRBJ2-7; 7 bases line up with TRBD2. Trimming took 5 bases from V and 9 from J; bases not matched to a gene: 19. Germline V gene sequence: CDR1 MNHEY, CDR2 SMNVEV (reference sequence). This CDR3 is built from 16 residues. The CDR3 loop is CASSGVVGTKRHRQYF. In DNA, the CDR3 is TGTGCCAGCAGTGGGGTTGTTGGGACTAAAAGGCATCGGCAGTACTTC.

The chain employs TRBV5-1 and TRBJ2-1, with 11 bases matching TRBD2. Germline V CDR1 and CDR2: SGHRS, YFSETQ. This CDR3 has 16 residues. V lost 4 bases to trimming and J lost 1 base; unmatched junction nucleotides: 4. In DNA, the CDR3 is TGCGCCAGCAGCGCGACTAGCGGGGAATCCTACAATGAGCAGTTCTTC. It encodes CASSATSGESYNEQFF.

The V call is TRBV5-6, the J call TRBJ2-7, with 11 bases aligning to TRBD2. This CDR3 is built from 14 residues. With V trimmed by 4 bases and J by 6 bases, 6 bases remained unmatched. Per the germline V gene, CDR1 is SGHDT and CDR2 is YYEEEE. The DNA for the CDR3 is TGTGCCAGCAGCACACTAGCGGGGGTTGGCGAGCAGTACTTC. Translated: CASSTLAGVGEQYF.

The rearrangement joins TRBV5-8 to TRBJ2-3, with a possible D match to TRBD1 (6 bases). The CDR3 extends over 14 amino acids. The germline V gene has CDR1 SGHTS and CDR2 YDEGEE. V was cut by 4 bases and J by 1 base, with 10 bases left in between. The CDR3 nucleotides read TGTGCCAGCAGCGCCGGGACACGCACAGATACGCAGTATTTT. This sequence encodes CASSAGTRTDTQYF.

The gene calls are TRBV6-2 or TRBV6-3 and TRBJ2-2; weak D call: TRBD1 (5 bases). Germline assignment: CDR1 MNHEY and CDR2 SVGEGT. This CDR3 region has 14 residues. Trimming took 3 bases from V and 5 from J, leaving 10 bases between them. Here the CDR3 reads CASSYRGRTGELFF. The CDR3 nucleotides read TGTGCCAGCAGTTATAGGGGCCGGACCGGGGAGCTGTTTTTT.

The genes are TRBV6-5 and TRBJ1-3, with D perhaps TRBD1 (6 bases). V lost 2 bases, J lost 2 bases, and 10 bases lay in between. The germline V gene has CDR1 MNHEY and CDR2 SVGAGI. This CDR3 contains 15 residues. The CDR3 reads CASSYGGATGNTIYF. CDR3 in DNA: TGTGCCAGCAGTTACGGGGGGGCGACTGGAAACACCATATATTTT.

The V and J genes are TRBV5-1 and TRBJ1-4, with 7 bases aligning to TRBD1. The CDR3 has 16 amino acids. V lost 4 bases to trimming and J lost 3 bases; unmatched junction nucleotides: 9. The germline V gene encodes CDR1 SGHRS and CDR2 YFSETQ. The CDR3 protein is CASSLYQGVANEKLFF. The CDR3 DNA reads TGCGCCAGCAGCCTGTACCAGGGGGTGGCTAATGAAAAACTGTTTTTT.

The V call is TRBV19, the J call TRBJ1-1, with 8 positions matching TRBD1. Per the germline V gene, CDR1 is LNHDA and CDR2 is SQIVND (reference sequence). CDR3 length: 17 amino acids. Trimming at V came to 0 bases and at J to 1 base, leaving 7 bases not matched to a gene. CDR3 in DNA: TGTGCCAGTAGTATAGATACCCGGGACAGGTGGAACACTGAAGCTTTCTTT. Its protein is CASSIDTRDRWNTEAFF.